This TCR beta chain was identified in a study of neoadjuvant anti-PD-1 for oral cavity cancer. The data were produced by immunoSEQ multiplex PCR, yet TCRdb's version contains in-frame clones alone and is incomplete. The data contain about 9,800 clones, 50% to 70% of them singletons. The time point here: after neoadjuvant nivolumab, at surgical resection. With 5 bases removed from V and 7 bases from J, the gap between germline ends came to 11 bases. Germline CDR1 reads SSHAT; CDR2 reads FNYEAQ (reference sequence). The CDR3 is 13 amino acids. Here the sequenced sample was PBMCs, taken after nivolumab (anti-PD-1) treatment. The clonotype comes from a person aged 40 to 85 with oral cavity squamous cell carcinoma. The rearrangement uses TRBV7-7 and TRBJ2-2, with unresolved D. The CDR3 reads CASSPSVGGELFF. In DNA form, the CDR3 reads TGTGCCAGCAGCCCTTCGGTAGGCGGGGAGCTGTTTTTT.